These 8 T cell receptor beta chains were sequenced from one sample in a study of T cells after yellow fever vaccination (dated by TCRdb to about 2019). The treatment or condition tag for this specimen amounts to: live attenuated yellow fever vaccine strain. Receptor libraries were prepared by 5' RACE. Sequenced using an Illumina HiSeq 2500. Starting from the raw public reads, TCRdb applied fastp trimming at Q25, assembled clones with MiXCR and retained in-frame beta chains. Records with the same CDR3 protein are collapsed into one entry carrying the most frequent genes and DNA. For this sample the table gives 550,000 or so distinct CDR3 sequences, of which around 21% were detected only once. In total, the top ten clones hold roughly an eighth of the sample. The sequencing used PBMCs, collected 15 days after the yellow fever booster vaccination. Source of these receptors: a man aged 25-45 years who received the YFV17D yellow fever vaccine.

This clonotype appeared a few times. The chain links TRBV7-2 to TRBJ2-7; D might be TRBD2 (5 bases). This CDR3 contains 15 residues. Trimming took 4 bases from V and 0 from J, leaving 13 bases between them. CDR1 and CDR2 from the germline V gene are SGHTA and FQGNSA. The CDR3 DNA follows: TGTGCCAGCAGCTACCCCATCGAGGGCTCCTACGAGCAGTACTTC. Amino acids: CASSYPIEGSYEQYF.

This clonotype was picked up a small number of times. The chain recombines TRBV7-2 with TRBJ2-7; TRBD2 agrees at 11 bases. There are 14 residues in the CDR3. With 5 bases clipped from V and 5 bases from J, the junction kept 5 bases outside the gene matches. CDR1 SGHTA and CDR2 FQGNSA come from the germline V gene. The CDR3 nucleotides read TGTGCCAGCAGCCAACTAGCGGGAGATCACGAGCAGTACTTC. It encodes CASSQLAGDHEQYF.

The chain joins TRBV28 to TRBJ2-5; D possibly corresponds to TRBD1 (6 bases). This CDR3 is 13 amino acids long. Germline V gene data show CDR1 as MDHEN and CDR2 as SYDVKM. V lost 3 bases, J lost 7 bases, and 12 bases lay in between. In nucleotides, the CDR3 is TGTGCCAGCAGTTTGGGGGCGCGTCGGACCCAGTACTTC. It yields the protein CASSLGARRTQYF.

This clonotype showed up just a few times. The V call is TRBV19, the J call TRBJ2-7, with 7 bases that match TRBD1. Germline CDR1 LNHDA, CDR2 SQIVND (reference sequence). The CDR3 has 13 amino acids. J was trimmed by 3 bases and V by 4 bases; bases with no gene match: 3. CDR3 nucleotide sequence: TGTGCCAGTAGTAAGGGACAGCTCTACGAGCAGTACTTC. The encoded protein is CASSKGQLYEQYF.

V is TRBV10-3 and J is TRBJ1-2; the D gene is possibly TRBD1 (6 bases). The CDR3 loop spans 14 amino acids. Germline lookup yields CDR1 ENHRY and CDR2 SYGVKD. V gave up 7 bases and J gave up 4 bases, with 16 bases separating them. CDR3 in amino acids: CAITGQGLLYGYTF. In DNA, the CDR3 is TGTGCCATCACTGGGCAGGGGCTCCTCTATGGCTACACCTTC.

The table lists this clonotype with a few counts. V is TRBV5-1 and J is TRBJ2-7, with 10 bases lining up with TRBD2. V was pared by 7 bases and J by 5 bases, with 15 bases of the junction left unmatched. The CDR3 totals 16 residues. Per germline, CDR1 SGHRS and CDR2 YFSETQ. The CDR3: CASCGGSGRPHDEQYF. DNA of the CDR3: TGCGCCAGCTGTGGAGGTAGCGGGAGGCCCCATGACGAGCAGTACTTC.

The CDR3 DNA reads TGCGCCAGCAGTCGAGGGAGGCGACCTCCTGAGCAGTTCTTC. Amino acids: CASSRGRRPPEQFF. The chain joins TRBV5-1 to TRBJ2-1; possibly TRBD2 for D (6 bases). The CDR3 is 14 amino acids. V lost 5 bases, J lost 9 bases, and 18 bases lay in between. Per the germline V gene, CDR1 is SGHRS and CDR2 is YFSETQ.

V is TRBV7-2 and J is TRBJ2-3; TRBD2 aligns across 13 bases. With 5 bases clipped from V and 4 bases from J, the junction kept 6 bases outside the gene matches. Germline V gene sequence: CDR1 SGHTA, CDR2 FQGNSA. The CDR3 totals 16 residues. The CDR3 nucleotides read TGTGCCAGCAGCCCAGGACTAGCGGGAGCCCCAGATACGCAGTATTTT. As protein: CASSPGLAGAPDTQYF.